The T cell receptor beta chain under discussion was sequenced for a study of long-term antiretroviral therapy in people with HIV. Study conclusions and caveats: Patients on ART gained diversity, which nonetheless stayed below transplant donor controls.

Notes on this clone: What it binds is not known.

Germline V gene sequence: CDR1 MNHEY, CDR2 SMNVEV (reference sequence). Trimming removed 11 bases at V and 4 bases at J, with 12 bases between. This CDR3 region has 12 residues. Donors each had at least one pre-ART PBMC sample and at least two post-ART ones. Version v3.0 of the immunoSEQ assay ran at survey level. Each sample had sequencing targeting about 40,000-55,000 T-cell genomes. Profiling relied on immunoSEQ multiplex PCR, and the TCRdb table lists in-frame clones only, not all of them. The table shows more than 25,000 clones, with over 75% occurring only once. Sequenced material: unsorted PBMCs, taken 2 years after starting antiretroviral therapy. The clonotype originates from a man aged 50-59 years with HIV. The chain links TRBV27 to TRBJ2-1; D unresolved. CDR3 sequence (DNA): TGTGCCCCAGTGGGGAAGTACAATGAGCAGTTCTTC. Translating gives CAPVGKYNEQFF.